The clone carrying this T cell receptor beta chain was observed once. This sample is drawn from a study of control samples from healthy donors and cancer patients. Germline V lookup: CDR1 SGHNT, CDR2 YYREEE (reference sequence). The CDR3 is made up of 13 amino acids. The V end was cut by 0 bases, the J end by 2 bases, with 5 bases between. Produced via immunoSEQ multiplex PCR; TCRdb's table is partial and in-frame only. Counted here are around 120,000 clones, more than 75% occurring once; the ten biggest clones make up over 7.5%. Sequenced input: blood. The chain recombines TRBV5-4 with TRBJ1-2, with D unresolved. This receptor was identified in a man aged 35 to 55 in good health. The DNA of the CDR3 is TGTGCCAGCAGCTTGGGGAAAAACTATGGCTACACCTTC. Residues: CASSLGKNYGYTF.